Shown below are 26 T cell receptor beta chains from a single sample sequenced in a study of CD4 T cells in relation to SARS-CoV-2 and coronaviruses. TCRdb's copy holds only in-frame clones and misses some; the assay was immunoSEQ multiplex PCR. The sample yields 60,000 or so clones, 94% seen once. The unexposed donors gave CD4+ T cells in about 2011-2018, prior to COVID-19. The sequencing input was naive CD4+ T cells from PBMCs. The subset denotes: naive CD4+ T cells isolated by negative enrichment. All receptors derive from a human donor in good health.

The V call is TRBV10-3, the J call TRBJ2-1; D call uncertain. V was pared by 3 bases and J by 2 bases, with 5 bases between. The germline V gene encodes CDR1 ENHRY and CDR2 SYGVKD. CDR3 size: 13 residues. Here the CDR3 DNA reads TGTGCCATCAGTGACCCGACCTACAATGAGCAGTTCTTC. Protein product: CAISDPTYNEQFF.

This chain uses TRBV27 with TRBJ1-2, with 8 bases identical to TRBD1. The CDR3 sequence is 12 residues long. CDR1 is MNHEY, CDR2 SMNVEV, per germline (reference sequence). Trimming at V came to 6 bases and at J to 6 bases, leaving 3 bases not matched to a gene. The CDR3 bases are TGTGCCAGCAGGGGGACAGGTAATGGCTACACCTTC. Translated: CASRGTGNGYTF.

The chain recombines TRBV25-1 with TRBJ1-1; D possibly corresponds to TRBD1 (6 bases). Germline values: CDR1 MGHDK, CDR2 SYGVNS. The CDR3 runs to 13 residues. The ends were cut back, 7 bases at V and 3 bases at J, with 12 bases in the middle. CDR3 sequence: CASTRGRYTEAFF. The CDR3 region has the DNA TGTGCCAGCACGCGGGGGCGATACACTGAAGCTTTCTTT.

The chain couples TRBV15 to TRBJ2-7; TRBD2 matches 10 bases. V shed 6 bases, J shed 6 bases, and the junction held 8 bases outside the gene matches. The germline CDR1 and CDR2 sequences are LNHNV and YYDKDF (reference sequence). This CDR3 is 14 amino acids long. In nucleotides, the CDR3 is TGTGCCACCAGTATAGCGGGAGGTGTACCCGAGCAGTACTTC. Its translation: CATSIAGGVPEQYF.

The rearrangement uses TRBV7-6 and TRBJ2-6, with D uncertain. The CDR3 consists of 16 residues. Per germline, CDR1 SGHVS and CDR2 FNYEAQ. V was clipped by 1 base and J by 1 base, with 8 bases between them. CDR3 bases: TGTGCCAGCAGCTTAGATCTTGGTTCTGGGGCCAACGTCCTGACTTTC. It codes for CASSLDLGSGANVLTF.

The chain uses TRBV7-9 and TRBJ1-5; TRBD1 aligns across 7 bases. Germline V gene sequence: CDR1 SEHNR, CDR2 FQNEAQ (reference sequence). The junction had 6 bases not matched to a gene; V was cut back by 8 bases and J by 2 bases. The CDR3 spans 14 residues. CDR3 protein: CASQQGPGNQPQHF. The CDR3 bases are TGTGCCAGCCAACAGGGGCCGGGCAATCAGCCCCAGCATTTT. Full variable domain (rest looked up from reference TRBV7-9 and TRBJ1-5): DTGVSQNPRHKITKRGQNVTFRCDPISEHNRLYWYRQTLGQGPEFLTYFQNEAQLEKSRLLSDRFSAERPKGSFSTLEIQRTEQGDSAMYLCASQQGPGNQPQHFGDGTRLSIL.

The chain is built from TRBV2 and TRBJ2-2, with 9 nucleotides matching TRBD1. The J segment lost 5 bases and the V segment lost 4 bases, leaving 11 bases of the junction unmatched. This CDR3 contains 17 residues. CDR1 is SNHLY and CDR2 is FYNNEI in the germline V gene. The DNA of the CDR3 is TGTGCCAGCAGTGGACTCGGGACAGGGAGTTGGACCGGGGAGCTGTTTTTT. Protein product: CASSGLGTGSWTGELFF.

J is TRBJ2-7 and V is TRBV2; 11 bases line up with TRBD1. J lost 3 bases, V lost 2 bases, and 3 bases had no gene match. The germline CDR1 and CDR2 sequences are SNHLY and FYNNEI. The CDR3 length is 15 residues. This CDR3 is CASSERTGGNYEQYF. CDR3 in DNA: TGTGCCAGCAGTGAAAGGACAGGGGGCAACTACGAGCAGTACTTC.

The rearrangement links TRBV28 to TRBJ2-7; the match to TRBD1 covers 9 bases. Germline loops: CDR1 MDHEN, CDR2 SYDVKM. Trimming removed 3 bases from V and 4 bases from J; junction bases left unmatched: 10. The CDR3 spans 16 residues. CDR3 in amino acids: CASSLAGQGSVYEQYF. For the CDR3, the DNA is TGTGCCAGCAGTTTGGCGGGACAGGGAAGTGTGTACGAGCAGTACTTC.

The chain joins TRBV4-1 to TRBJ2-5, with TRBD2 as a possible D gene (7 bases). CDR1 MGHRA and CDR2 YSYEKL come from the germline V gene. This CDR3 region has 16 residues. The germline V and J ends were trimmed by 1 base and 5 bases, with 17 bases remaining between them. This chain's CDR3 is CASSQVSAGAWETQYF. The CDR3 DNA reads TGCGCCAGCAGCCAAGTATCCGCGGGGGCTTGGGAGACCCAGTACTTC.

The rearrangement joins TRBV11-2 to TRBJ1-1; TRBD1 might be the D (5 bases). This CDR3 has 14 residues. The germline V gene has CDR1 SGHAT and CDR2 FQNNGV. V dropped 1 base and J dropped 4 bases, with 10 bases sitting between them. CDR3 in DNA: TGTGCCAGCAGCTTAGCCGGGGGGGGCACTGAAGCTTTCTTT. Amino acid sequence: CASSLAGGGTEAFF. Combining the CDR3 with reference TRBV11-2 and TRBJ1-1 gives the whole variable domain EAGVAQSPRYKIIEKRQSVAFWCNPISGHATLYWYQQILGQGPKLLIQFQNNGVVDDSQLPKDRFSAERLKGVDSTLKIQPAKLEDSAVYLCASSLAGGGTEAFFGQGTRLTVV.

This chain links TRBV20-1 with TRBJ2-7; a weak D match, TRBD2 (6 bases). This CDR3 region has 16 residues. Germline V gene sequence: CDR1 DFQATT, CDR2 SNEGSKA (reference sequence). V was trimmed by 3 bases and J by 3 bases, leaving 21 bases between them. DNA for the CDR3: TGCAGTGCTAGTTGGCCGGGAAATGAGGGAGGCTACGAGCAGTACTTC. The encoded protein is CSASWPGNEGGYEQYF.

This rearrangement joins TRBV6-5 to TRBJ2-7, with no clear D. Germline CDR1 MNHEY, CDR2 SVGAGI. The germline V and J ends were trimmed by 0 bases and 5 bases, with 14 bases remaining between them. The CDR3 sequence is 15 residues long. Written as DNA, the CDR3 is TGTGCCAGCAGTTACTCAAGGAGTTCTGAAGACGAGCAGTACTTC. Encoded protein: CASSYSRSSEDEQYF.

The chain links TRBV19 to TRBJ2-3; D might be TRBD1 (7 bases). Germline V lookup: CDR1 LNHDA, CDR2 SQIVND (reference sequence). CDR3 size: 12 residues. V lost 4 bases and J 11 bases, leaving 13 bases between the germline ends. The CDR3 sequence: CASSTRQGGQYF. Here the CDR3 DNA reads TGTGCCAGTAGTACAAGACAGGGAGGGCAGTATTTT.

The genes are TRBV25-1 and TRBJ2-1, with D uncertain. The CDR3 covers 13 residues. V lost 7 bases and J 3 bases, leaving 10 bases between the germline ends. The germline V gene encodes CDR1 MGHDK and CDR2 SYGVNS. The CDR3 sequence: CASMATNYNEQFF. CDR3 DNA: TGTGCCAGCATGGCTACCAACTACAATGAGCAGTTCTTC.

This chain links TRBV6-6 with TRBJ1-3, with TRBD1 as a possible D gene (5 bases). This CDR3 is built from 16 residues. CDR1 is MNHNY and CDR2 is SVGAGI in the germline V gene (reference sequence). The ends were cut back, 5 bases at V and 0 bases at J, with 14 bases in the middle. The CDR3 DNA reads as TGTGCCAGCAGTCCCACGTGGGGCGGCTCTGGAAACACCATATATTTT. Translation gives CASSPTWGGSGNTIYF.

This clone was recorded once. The chain uses TRBV5-4 and TRBJ2-3; D is possibly TRBD2 (6 bases). Germline-derived CDR1 and CDR2 are SGHNT and YYREEE (reference sequence). The CDR3 sequence is 14 residues long. Trimming pared 5 bases from V and 3 bases from J, leaving 13 bases between. CDR3 nucleotide sequence: TGTGCCAGCAGAAAAGGAGGGGTGACAGATACGCAGTATTTT. Translation gives CASRKGGVTDTQYF.

The rearrangement uses TRBV14 and TRBJ2-3; 14 bases are shared with TRBD2. CDR3 length equals 16 residues. V shed 3 bases and J 8 bases; nucleotides not matched to a gene: 7. Germline V gene lookup returns CDR1 SGHDN and CDR2 FVKESK. CDR3 DNA: TGTGCCAGCAGCCACCCAGGACTAGCGGGAGGTTTTACGCAGTATTTT. Amino acids: CASSHPGLAGGFTQYF. The full variable domain, its missing parts supplied by reference TRBV14 and TRBJ2-3, is EAGVTQFPSHSVIEKGQTVTLRCDPISGHDNLYWYRRVMGKEIKFLLHFVKESKQDESGMPNNRFLAERTGGTYSTLKVQPAELEDSGVYFCASSHPGLAGGFTQYFGPGTRLTVL.

J is TRBJ1-4 and V is TRBV6-2 or TRBV6-3, with TRBD1 as a possible D gene (6 bases). Trimming stripped 4 bases from V and 8 bases from J, with 14 bases between. CDR3 length: 14 amino acids. Germline CDR1 is MNHEY and CDR2 is SVGEGT. CDR3 DNA: TGTGCCAGCAGTTCACAACAGGGCCGAGAAAAACTGTTTTTT. Its protein is CASSSQQGREKLFF.

This chain links TRBV7-2 with TRBJ1-2; TRBD1 aligns across 8 bases. CDR3 length: 16 amino acids. V was pared by 5 bases and J by 5 bases, with 13 bases of the junction left unmatched. CDR1 is SGHTA and CDR2 is FQGNSA in the germline V gene. CDR3 protein: CASSPRRTGTLYGYTF. The CDR3 nucleotides read TGTGCCAGCAGCCCACGGAGGACAGGGACTTTATATGGCTACACCTTC.

This clone was detected once. The genes are TRBV28 and TRBJ2-5, with D tentatively TRBD1 (6 bases). Trimming removed 10 bases at V and 5 bases at J, with 17 bases between. This CDR3 is 13 amino acids long. Germline V gene lookup returns CDR1 MDHEN and CDR2 SYDVKM. The CDR3 nucleotides are TGTGCCACATTGTCCCAGGGGTCGGAGACCCAGTACTTC. Amino acids: CATLSQGSETQYF.

The gene calls are TRBV12-3 or TRBV12-4 and TRBJ2-5; D unresolved. Trimming shortened V by 5 bases and J by 2 bases, and 3 bases separated the two germline ends. The CDR3 is 11 residues long. This CDR3 reads CASSLQETQYF. CDR3 DNA sequence: TGTGCCAGCAGTCTTCAAGAGACCCAGTACTTC.

The chain employs TRBV9 and TRBJ1-2; D is uncertain. Germline V gene data show CDR1 as SGDLS and CDR2 as YYNGEE. With 4 bases removed from V and 2 bases from J, the gap between germline ends came to 9 bases. CDR3 length equals 13 residues. CDR3 protein: CASSPVQNYGYTF. CDR3 bases: TGTGCCAGCAGCCCCGTACAAAACTATGGCTACACCTTC. Filled out from reference TRBV9 and TRBJ1-2, the complete variable domain reads DSGVTQTPKHLITATGQRVTLRCSPRSGDLSVYWYQQSLDQGLQFLIQYYNGEERAKGNILERFSAQQFPDLHSELNLSSLELGDSALYFCASSPVQNYGYTFGSGTRLTVV.

This chain connects TRBV6-6 to TRBJ2-3; D might be TRBD2 (6 bases). The CDR3 length is 15 residues. Germline CDR1 is MNHNY and CDR2 is SVGAGI (reference sequence). Trimming took off 7 bases at V and 1 base at J, with 15 bases between the two ends. The DNA of the CDR3 is TGTGCCAGCAAAGAGCGGGCCTGGGGCACAGATACGCAGTATTTT. Translated: CASKERAWGTDTQYF.

V gene TRBV12-3 or TRBV12-4 combines with J gene TRBJ2-7, with D perhaps matching TRBD1 (5 bases). The CDR3 has 13 residues. V was cut by 6 bases and J by 3 bases, with 12 bases left in between. The CDR3 bases are TGTGCCAGCAGCGCGACAGCAGGCTACGAGCAGTACTTC. Its translation: CASSATAGYEQYF.

The rearrangement joins TRBV19 to TRBJ1-6, with 7 positions matching TRBD1. Germline V lookup: CDR1 LNHDA, CDR2 SQIVND (reference sequence). CDR3 length equals 19 residues. Trimming at V came to 3 bases and at J to 11 bases, leaving 22 bases not matched to a gene. CDR3 coding DNA: TGTGCCAGTAGTATGGAGAGGCCCCAAGGGACAGCCGCGATGGCACCCCTCCACTTT. Translation: CASSMERPQGTAAMAPLHF.